Each of the 28 T cell receptor beta chains below was sequenced from the same sample in a study of post-analysis software for immune sequencing data. TCR beta cDNA libraries included unique molecular identifiers. TCRdb reprocessed the PCR reads via MiXCR and lists one record per CDR3 protein. The table lists roughly 600,000 distinct CDR3 sequences, roughly 40% of them singletons. Whole-study results and caveats: Four or five TRBV segments were more frequent in patients than controls; TRBV5-6, TRBV5-1 and TRBV20-1 belonged to this group.

Their cognate antigens are unknown. Sequenced input: blood. The receptors here all came from a girl aged 5-17 years with multiple sclerosis.

CDR3 residues: CASSRTGTRYNEQFF. The CDR3 DNA is TGTGCCAGCAGTCGTACCGGGACTAGATACAATGAGCAGTTCTTC. The chain joins TRBV7-2 to TRBJ2-1, with TRBD2 matching over 8 bases. The CDR3 extends over 15 amino acids. The germline V gene has CDR1 SGHTA and CDR2 FQGNSA. The V and J ends lost 6 bases and 4 bases, in that order; junction bases with no gene match: 8. Drawing the rest from reference TRBV7-2 and TRBJ2-1, the complete variable domain is GAGVSQSPSNKVTEKGKDVELRCDPISGHTALYWYRQSLGQGLEFLIYFQGNSAPDKSGLPSDRFSAERTGGSVSTLTIQRTQQEDSAVYLCASSRTGTRYNEQFFGPGTRLTVL.

The chain has TRBV7-8 and TRBJ2-4; no firm D call. Judging by the DNA end, TRBJ2-7 fits better; the J call may be wrong. Per germline, CDR1 SGHVS and CDR2 FQNEAQ. CDR3 length equals 13 residues. The CDR3 region is CASSPERVYEQYF. The DNA of the CDR3 is TGTGCCAGCAGCCCCGAGCGAGTTTACGAGCAGTACTTC.

This chain connects TRBV20-1 to TRBJ2-4; tentatively, D is TRBD2 (5 bases). TRBJ2-7 explains the end of the DNA better; the J call may be wrong. The length of the CDR3 is 15 residues. CDR1 and CDR2 from the germline V gene are DFQATT and SNEGSKA (reference sequence). DNA for the CDR3: TGCAGTGCTATTCGGTTAGCGTATGTCGATAACGAGCAGTACTTC. Translation gives CSAIRLAYVDNEQYF.

Only a few counts were recorded for this clonotype. The chain combines TRBV6-6 with TRBJ2-1; no clear D. The CDR3 covers 11 residues. V was cut by 6 bases and J by 9 bases, with 9 bases left in between. The germline gives CDR1 MNHNY, CDR2 SVGAGI (reference sequence). In DNA form, the CDR3 reads TGTGCCAGCAGGACCCCTACTGAGCAGTTCTTC. Encoded protein: CASRTPTEQFF.

The rearrangement links TRBV20-1 to TRBJ2-7; 10 nucleotides line up with TRBD1. V lost 2 bases, J lost 2 bases, and 3 bases stayed unmatched. This CDR3 has 14 amino acids. The germline V gene has CDR1 DFQATT and CDR2 SNEGSKA (reference sequence). The DNA for the CDR3 is TGCAGTGCTAGATGGGACAGGGGAACCTACGAGCAGTACTTC. This encodes CSARWDRGTYEQYF.

This clonotype was detected a few times. The gene calls are TRBV6-5 and TRBJ1-5; D is unclear. Germline assignment: CDR1 MNHEY and CDR2 SVGAGI. The CDR3 is 14 amino acids. V gave up 0 bases and J gave up 2 bases, with 5 bases separating them. CDR3: CASSYSGGNQPQHF. The CDR3 DNA follows: TGTGCCAGCAGTTACTCCGGGGGCAATCAGCCCCAGCATTTT.

The chain links TRBV6-5 to TRBJ2-7, with D possibly matching TRBD1 (6 bases). Looked up from germline, CDR1 is MNHEY and CDR2 is SVGAGI. Trimming took off 0 bases at V and 2 bases at J, with 11 bases between the two ends. CDR3 length equals 15 residues. CDR3 bases: TGTGCCAGCAGTTACTCGGCCAGGGGAGCCTACGAGCAGTACTTC. This gives the protein CASSYSARGAYEQYF.

As to this clonotype: At one boundary the junction diverges from the germline segment, which might be a read error. The rearrangement links TRBV4-2 to TRBJ2-1; the D is unclear. Germline CDR1 and CDR2: LGHNA and YNFKEQ. The CDR3 length is 15 residues. The CDR3: CASSHVLGFYNEQVF. Written as DNA, the CDR3 is TGTGCCAGCAGCCACGTTCTAGGCTTTTACAATGAGCAGGTCTTC.

This clonotype was observed a handful of times. The V call is TRBV7-2, the J call TRBJ2-4; D is possibly TRBD2 (6 bases). The CDR3 has 16 amino acids. CDR1 and CDR2 (germline): SGHTA, FQGNSA. Trimming removed 1 base from V and 2 bases from J, with 12 bases in between. DNA of the CDR3: TGTGCCAGCAGCTTAGTGTTTGGGGGGACCAAAAACATTCAGTACTTC. It specifies CASSLVFGGTKNIQYF.

The DNA for the CDR3 is TGTGCCAGCTGGGGGGCCGGCGGGGGGAAGAATGAGCAGTTCTTC. Protein: CASWGAGGGKNEQFF. The chain carries TRBV12-3 or TRBV12-4 and TRBJ2-1, with 8 bases lining up with TRBD2. The CDR3 spans 15 residues. V gave up 8 bases and J gave up 7 bases; unmatched junction bases: 13.

This chain uses TRBV6-2 or TRBV6-3 with TRBJ2-1; 7 bases map to TRBD1. Trimming took 6 bases from V and 14 from J; bases not matched to a gene: 7. Germline CDR1 is MNHEY and CDR2 is SVGEGT. The CDR3 consists of 11 residues. The CDR3 sequence: CASRAWDSKFF. The CDR3 region has the DNA TGTGCCAGCAGGGCCTGGGACAGCAAGTTCTTC.

The V and J genes are TRBV10-3 and TRBJ2-7; D perhaps matches TRBD1 (6 bases). V lost 6 bases and J lost 3, with 15 bases in between. The CDR3 covers 14 residues. CDR1 and CDR2 (germline): ENHRY, SYGVKD. CDR3 sequence (DNA): TGTGCCATCAGGCCACAGGGTTATCTCTACGAGCAGTACTTC. As protein: CAIRPQGYLYEQYF.

This clonotype was seen only a few times. The rearrangement joins TRBV7-9 to TRBJ2-7; 7 bases agree with TRBD2. Looked up from germline, CDR1 is SEHNR and CDR2 is FQNEAQ (reference sequence). CDR3 length: 16 amino acids. The V and J ends lost 5 bases and 0 bases, in that order; junction bases with no gene match: 10. In DNA, the CDR3 is TGTGCCAGCAGCCCCGGGGGGACGCGGAGCTCCTACGAGCAGTACTTC. It yields the protein CASSPGGTRSSYEQYF.

This chain uses TRBV29-1 with TRBJ2-3, with TRBD2 identical over 7 bases. Germline V gene lookup returns CDR1 SQVTM and CDR2 ANQGSEA. The CDR3 sequence is 13 residues long. V lost 7 bases to trimming and J lost 5 bases; unmatched junction nucleotides: 9. In DNA, the CDR3 is TGCAGCGCGGGGGGAGCACGGGAAGATACGCAGTATTTT. Protein product: CSAGGAREDTQYF.

The table lists this clonotype with a few counts. The gene calls are TRBV27 and TRBJ1-2; D is unresolved. V lost 2 bases to trimming and J lost 8 bases, with 12 bases between them. The CDR3 is 13 amino acids. The V gene's germline CDR1 is MNHEY and CDR2 SMNVEV (reference sequence). CDR3 loop: CASSLRGRAGYTF. The CDR3 DNA reads as TGTGCCAGCAGTTTACGAGGGAGGGCCGGCTACACCTTC.

This clonotype occurred once. The chain is built from TRBV3-1 and TRBJ2-3; the D gene is possibly TRBD2 (5 bases). Between the trimmed V and J ends, which lost 6 bases and 1 base, there was a span of 14 bases. Germline V gene data show CDR1 as LGHDT and CDR2 as YNNKEL (reference sequence). CDR3 length: 15 amino acids. Here the CDR3 DNA reads TGTGCCAGCAGTCACTCCACCGGGGGCACAGATACGCAGTATTTT. Amino acid sequence: CASSHSTGGTDTQYF.

This clonotype was seen a handful of times. V usage is TRBV12-3 or TRBV12-4 and J usage is TRBJ2-4; 7 nucleotides agree with TRBD2. V dropped 6 bases and J dropped 5; count of bases not matched to a gene: 7. The CDR3 has 14 amino acids. CDR3 in amino acids: CASSPSGGENIQYF. For the CDR3, the DNA is TGTGCCAGCAGCCCTAGCGGAGGGGAAAACATTCAGTACTTC.

In its sample, this clonotype was seen a few times. The chain joins TRBV20-1 to TRBJ1-2; 9 bases are a match to TRBD1. This CDR3 region has 13 residues. Unmatched junction bases numbered 8, after V lost 8 bases and J lost 4 bases. CDR1 and CDR2 from the germline V gene are DFQATT and SNEGSKA (reference sequence). Here the CDR3 reads CSTRAGQGYGYTF. CDR3 nucleotide sequence: TGCAGTACACGAGCGGGACAGGGCTATGGCTACACCTTC.

This clonotype was counted only a few times. The chain combines TRBV15 with TRBJ2-6, with TRBD2 matching 7 bases. This CDR3 region has 20 residues. From germline, CDR1 is LNHNV and CDR2 YYDKDF (reference sequence). V lost 5 bases to trimming and J lost 0 bases; unmatched junction nucleotides: 16. This chain's CDR3 is CATSGKDGRQASSGANVLTF. The CDR3 DNA sequence: TGTGCCACCAGCGGTAAAGACGGGAGGCAGGCGTCCTCTGGGGCCAACGTCCTGACTTTC. Drawing the rest from reference TRBV15 and TRBJ2-6, the complete variable domain is DAMVIQNPRYQVTQFGKPVTLSCSQTLNHNVMYWYQQKSSQAPKLLFHYYDKDFNNEADTPDNFQSRRPNTSFCFLDIRSPGLGDTAMYLCATSGKDGRQASSGANVLTFGAGSRLTVL.

The V call is TRBV20-1, the J call TRBJ1-4; tentatively, D is TRBD1 (5 bases). Trimming left V 6 bases short and J 8 bases short, with 16 bases between. The CDR3 spans 13 residues. The germline CDR1 and CDR2 sequences are DFQATT and SNEGSKA (reference sequence). The CDR3 region has the DNA TGCAGTGCCCCAAGGGGCAGCAACGAAAAACTGTTTTTT. Its translation is CSAPRGSNEKLFF.

This clonotype was detected once. The rearrangement joins TRBV20-1 to TRBJ2-4, with unresolved D. The germline V gene encodes CDR1 DFQATT and CDR2 SNEGSKA (reference sequence). Trimming took off 0 bases at V and 0 bases at J, with 6 bases between the two ends. The CDR3 has 14 amino acids. CDR3 nucleotides: TGCAGTGCTAGAGAGTCTCTAGCCAAAAACATTCAGTACTTC. Amino acids: CSARESLAKNIQYF.

This clonotype was detected only a few times. The rearrangement uses TRBV28 and TRBJ2-1; TRBD2 matches 10 bases. The CDR3 sequence is 17 residues long. Unmatched junction bases numbered 11, after V lost 2 bases and J lost 7 bases. CDR1 and CDR2 (germline): MDHEN, SYDVKM. The CDR3 sequence is CASSLIAGGVVRNEQFF. The DNA of the CDR3 is TGTGCCAGCAGTTTAATAGCGGGAGGAGTGGTTCGGAATGAGCAGTTCTTC. Drawing the rest from reference TRBV28 and TRBJ2-1, the complete variable domain is DVKVTQSSRYLVKRTGEKVFLECVQDMDHENMFWYRQDPGLGLRLIYFSYDVKMKEKGDIPEGYSVSREKKERFSLILESASTNQTSMYLCASSLIAGGVVRNEQFFGPGTRLTVL.

The chain employs TRBV20-1 and TRBJ2-2; D not certain. CDR3 length equals 16 residues. V lost 6 bases, J lost 4 bases, and 21 bases lay in between. The germline CDR1 and CDR2 sequences are DFQATT and SNEGSKA (reference sequence). The CDR3 region has the DNA TGCAGTGCCCTTTGGTCCTCCCATCTATCCACCGGGGAGCTGTTTTTT. Its protein is CSALWSSHLSTGELFF.

The chain couples TRBV5-1 to TRBJ2-1; D is possibly TRBD2 (6 bases). V was shortened by 0 bases and J by 15 bases, with 19 bases between the two germline ends. This CDR3 contains 14 residues. Germline V gene lookup returns CDR1 SGHRS and CDR2 YFSETQ. DNA of the CDR3: TGCGCCAGCAGCTTGGCGGGGGTCCGCAGCCTATGGTTCTTC. Its translation is CASSLAGVRSLWFF.

The V gene is TRBV5-1, the J gene TRBJ2-3; maybe TRBD2 (5 bases). This CDR3 contains 14 residues. Germline V lookup: CDR1 SGHRS, CDR2 YFSETQ. The V gene lost 1 base and the J gene lost 0 bases, with 6 bases spanning the gap. DNA of the CDR3: TGCGCCAGCAGCTTGCCGGGGAGCACAGATACGCAGTATTTT. It yields the protein CASSLPGSTDTQYF.

This clonotype appeared many times. The chain joins TRBV12-3 or TRBV12-4 to TRBJ2-3; D gene ambiguous. V was shortened by 6 bases and J by 0 bases, with 4 bases between the two germline ends. This CDR3 region has 12 residues. The CDR3 DNA sequence: TGTGCCAGCAGCTCTAGCACAGATACGCAGTATTTT. Translated, it gives CASSSSTDTQYF.

This clonotype has just one count. V is TRBV20-1 and J is TRBJ2-6; D might be TRBD1 (5 bases). The ends were cut back, 6 bases at V and 4 bases at J, with 19 bases in the middle. The CDR3 is 16 residues long. Germline-derived CDR1 and CDR2 are DFQATT and SNEGSKA (reference sequence). In DNA, the CDR3 is TGCAGTGCGAACCAGGGTGGAATGAGGGGGGCCAACGTCCTGACTTTC. Translating it yields CSANQGGMRGANVLTF.

This clonotype was counted a few times. The germline gene is not matched at one end of the junction; a read error may be the cause. This sequence joins TRBV10-3 and TRBJ2-5; weak D call: TRBD2 (7 bases). CDR3 size: 14 residues. Looked up from germline, CDR1 is ENHRY and CDR2 is SYGVKD. CDR3 nucleotides: TGTGCCATCAGTGGGGCGGGGGCCCAAGAGACCCGGTACTTC. Its protein product is CAISGAGAQETRYF.